The 7 T cell receptor beta chains given below trace back to one sample, sequenced in a study of blood T cell repertoires in COVID-19. Sequencing used immunoSEQ multiplex PCR; TCRdb keeps in-frame clones, though not all of them. Of 200,000 to 300,000 clones in the sample, over 75% are singletons; the top ten hold over 2.5%. Sequenced input: PBMCs or T cells enriched from blood (not recorded which). All receptors derive from a middle-aged woman who had been exposed to COVID-19.

J is TRBJ2-3 and V is TRBV3-1 (or the pseudogene TRBV3-2), with TRBD1 identical over 9 bases. J lost 6 bases, V lost 2 bases, and 6 bases had no gene match. The V gene's germline CDR1 is LGHDT and CDR2 YNNKEL (reference sequence). The CDR3 runs to 15 residues. This chain's CDR3 is CASSQFMGTGDTQYF. The CDR3, as DNA: TGTGCCAGCAGCCAATTTATGGGGACAGGGGATACGCAGTATTTT.

V usage is TRBV20-1 and J usage is TRBJ2-5; D perhaps matches TRBD2 (5 bases). Germline V CDR1 and CDR2: DFQATT, SNEGSKA (reference sequence). The CDR3 extends over 11 amino acids. Trimming took 7 bases from V and 4 from J, leaving 10 bases between them. CDR3 sequence (DNA): TGCAGTGTTAGGGAGAGAGAGACCCAGTACTTC. This sequence encodes CSVRERETQYF.

The rearrangement links TRBV19 to TRBJ2-5; 9 bases map to TRBD2. Germline V gives CDR1 LNHDA, CDR2 SQIVND (reference sequence). V gave up 4 bases and J gave up 4 bases; unmatched junction bases: 4. The CDR3 loop spans 14 amino acids. The CDR3 nucleotides read TGTGCCAGTAGTACGTTTAGCGGGGGAGAGACCCAGTACTTC. It translates to CASSTFSGGETQYF.

The chain has TRBV6-5 and TRBJ1-2, with 7 bases aligning to TRBD1. The V and J ends lost 5 bases and 2 bases, in that order; junction bases with no gene match: 8. Germline CDR1 reads MNHEY; CDR2 reads SVGAGI. The CDR3 is made up of 15 amino acids. The CDR3 region has the DNA TGTGCCAGCAGTCTACCCGGGACAGTAAACTATGGCTACACCTTC. Translation: CASSLPGTVNYGYTF.

The rearrangement links TRBV28 to TRBJ2-3; D is unresolved. V lost 5 bases and J lost 2, with 11 bases in between. The CDR3 has 14 residues. From germline, CDR1 is MDHEN and CDR2 SYDVKM. The CDR3 loop is CASSRPADTDTQYF. CDR3 DNA sequence: TGTGCCAGCAGTAGACCGGCGGACACAGATACGCAGTATTTT.

The V call is TRBV19, the J call TRBJ2-3, with a possible D match to TRBD2 (6 bases). The V end was cut by 4 bases, the J end by 2 bases, with 7 bases between. Germline V gene sequence: CDR1 LNHDA, CDR2 SQIVND (reference sequence). CDR3 length: 13 amino acids. This CDR3 is CASSRRDTDTQYF. Written as DNA, the CDR3 is TGTGCCAGTAGTAGGCGGGACACAGATACGCAGTATTTT.

The chain recombines TRBV27 with TRBJ2-3; 10 bases fit TRBD2. Trimming took 5 bases from V and 5 from J; bases not matched to a gene: 7. The V gene's germline CDR1 is MNHEY and CDR2 SMNVEV (reference sequence). The CDR3 is 15 residues long. The CDR3 protein is CASSPSVAGGDTQYF. The CDR3 region has the DNA TGTGCCAGCAGTCCGTCGGTAGCGGGAGGAGATACGCAGTATTTT.